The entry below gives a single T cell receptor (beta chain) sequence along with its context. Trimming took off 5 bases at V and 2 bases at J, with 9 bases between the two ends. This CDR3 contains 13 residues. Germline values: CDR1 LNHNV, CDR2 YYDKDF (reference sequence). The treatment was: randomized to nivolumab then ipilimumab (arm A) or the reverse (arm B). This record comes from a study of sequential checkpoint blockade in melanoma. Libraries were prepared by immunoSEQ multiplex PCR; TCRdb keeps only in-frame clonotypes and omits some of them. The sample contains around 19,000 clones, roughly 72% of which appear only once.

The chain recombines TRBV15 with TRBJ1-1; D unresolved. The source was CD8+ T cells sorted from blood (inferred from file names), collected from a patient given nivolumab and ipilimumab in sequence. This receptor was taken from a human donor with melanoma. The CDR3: CATSPKLNTEAFF. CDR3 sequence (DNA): TGTGCCACCAGCCCTAAATTAAACACTGAAGCTTTCTTT.